These 2 T cell receptor beta chains came from one sample sequenced in a study of T cell responses to AZD1222 COVID-19 vaccine. TCRdb's copy holds only in-frame clones and misses some; the assay was immunoSEQ multiplex PCR. Of over 110,000 clones in the sample, under 95% were seen once. The sequenced sample was peripheral blood, obtained on day 0 of AZD1222 vaccination. The source of these receptors is an adult in good health.

The CDR3 reads CASSHGQGPGAFF. As DNA, the CDR3 is TGTGCCAGCAGCCACGGGCAGGGGCCGGGAGCTTTCTTT. The chain recombines TRBV28 with TRBJ1-1, with D perhaps TRBD1 (6 bases). V was trimmed by 6 bases and J by 10 bases, leaving 18 bases between them. CDR3 length: 13 residues. The V gene's germline CDR1 is MDHEN and CDR2 SYDVKM.

The V gene is TRBV5-4, the J gene TRBJ2-1, with unresolved D. Germline V gives CDR1 SGHNT, CDR2 YYREEE (reference sequence). The CDR3 contains 13 residues. Trimming pared 0 bases from V and 5 bases from J, leaving 6 bases between. The chain's CDR3 is CASSLDPDNEQFF. The CDR3 region has the DNA TGTGCCAGCAGCTTGGATCCGGACAATGAGCAGTTCTTC.